The 20 T cell receptor beta chains reported below all come from one sample, sequenced in a study of blood T cell repertoires in COVID-19 (dated by TCRdb to 2018 to 2021). The method behind the library was the immunoSEQ multiplex PCR assay. TCRdb's version of the immuneACCESS table is confined to in-frame rearrangements and falls short of the full clone set. An unresolved V gene accounts for under half of the shortfall where checked; the remainder is of unknown origin. In all, the sample holds about 300,000 clones, and 83% of those were seen once. Around 1.2% of the sample lies in the top ten. Sequencing used peripheral blood. The receptors were gathered from a woman between 50 and 59 years old with acute or convalescent COVID-19.

This rearrangement joins TRBV29-1 to TRBJ1-2; possible D gene TRBD1, 6 bases. This CDR3 comprises 15 residues. In germline, CDR1 is SQVTM, CDR2 ANQGSEA. Trimming took off 8 bases at V and 5 bases at J, with 24 bases between the two ends. The CDR3 nucleotides are TGCAGCTATCATCCGAGGGATACAGGGTCTTATGGCTACACCTTC. It encodes CSYHPRDTGSYGYTF.

The chain uses TRBV2 and TRBJ2-2; tentative D call: TRBD2 (6 bases). This CDR3 region has 15 residues. CDR1 and CDR2 (germline): SNHLY, FYNNEI. The ends were cut back, 6 bases at V and 1 base at J, with 12 bases in the middle. CDR3 loop: CASSRDLRNTGELFF. Here the CDR3 DNA reads TGTGCCAGCAGCCGGGACTTACGGAACACCGGGGAGCTGTTTTTT. The whole variable domain, filled in from reference TRBV2 and TRBJ2-2, reads EPEVTQTPSHQVTQMGQEVILRCVPISNHLYFYWYRQILGQKVEFLVSFYNNEISEKSEIFDDQFSVERPDGSNFTLKIRSTKLEDSAMYFCASSRDLRNTGELFFGEGSRLTVL.

DNA for the CDR3: TGTGCCAGCAGTTACTCGGCGGGAGGTACTCAGCCCCAGCATTTT. Amino acid sequence: CASSYSAGGTQPQHF. The gene calls are TRBV6-6 and TRBJ1-5; D gene unclear. The ends were cut back, 0 bases at V and 6 bases at J, with 12 bases in the middle. CDR1 is MNHNY and CDR2 is SVGAGI in the germline V gene (reference sequence). The CDR3 has 15 amino acids.

The chain joins TRBV2 to TRBJ1-1; D might be TRBD1 (6 bases). Looked up from germline, CDR1 is SNHLY and CDR2 is FYNNEI. This CDR3 is 14 amino acids long. The germline V and J ends were trimmed by 3 bases and 5 bases, with 13 bases remaining between them. In nucleotides, the CDR3 is TGTGCCAGCAGTGATTCACAGGGAAGAACTGAAGCTTTCTTT. Translated: CASSDSQGRTEAFF.

The CDR3 DNA follows: TGTGCCACCAGTGATAACAGCTATGGCTACACCTTC. Its translation: CATSDNSYGYTF. The chain carries TRBV24-1 and TRBJ1-2, with D hard to call. Trimming took 3 bases from V and 4 from J, leaving 5 bases between them. Germline V gene sequence: CDR1 KGHDR, CDR2 SFDVKD. CDR3 size: 12 residues.

The genes are TRBV27 and TRBJ2-1; 9 bases fit TRBD1. This CDR3 spans 17 amino acids. Germline lookup yields CDR1 MNHEY and CDR2 SMNVEV (reference sequence). Trimming removed 5 bases from V and 7 bases from J; junction bases left unmatched: 15. The CDR3 DNA sequence: TGTGCCAGCAGTAACTACCCGGACAGGGGAGGTGGGAATGAGCAGTTCTTC. It is translated as CASSNYPDRGGGNEQFF.

CDR3 coding DNA: TGTGCCAGCAGCCCGTTCGGGGGGCAGGCGAACACCGGGGAGCTGTTTTTT. Its translation is CASSPFGGQANTGELFF. The chain carries TRBV3-1 (or the pseudogene TRBV3-2) and TRBJ2-2; maybe TRBD2 (7 bases). Trimming left V 4 bases short and J 0 bases short, with 15 bases between. This CDR3 region has 17 residues. Germline assignment: CDR1 LGHDT and CDR2 YNNKEL (reference sequence).

This clone was observed a single time. This chain links TRBV5-1 with TRBJ1-1; D remains ambiguous. Trimming removed 0 bases at V and 9 bases at J, with 9 bases between. Germline-derived CDR1 and CDR2 are SGHRS and YFSETQ. CDR3 size: 12 residues. The CDR3 bases are TGCGCCAGCAGCTTGGGGGAGAATCAAGCTTTCTTT. Translating it yields CASSLGENQAFF.

V gene TRBV5-1 combines with J gene TRBJ1-1, with TRBD1 as a possible D gene (5 bases). V dropped 2 bases and J dropped 0 bases, with 14 bases sitting between them. There are 16 residues in the CDR3. Germline CDR1 is SGHRS and CDR2 is YFSETQ. DNA of the CDR3: TGCGCCAGCAGCTTTGGGGCATGGCTCATGAACACTGAAGCTTTCTTT. It specifies CASSFGAWLMNTEAFF.

The rearrangement joins TRBV30 to TRBJ1-1; D is perhaps TRBD1 (5 bases). CDR1 is GTSNPN, CDR2 SVGIG, per germline (reference sequence). The V end was cut by 3 bases, the J end by 5 bases, with 13 bases between. This CDR3 has 13 amino acids. In DNA form, the CDR3 reads TGTGCCTGGAGCTGGACACAGCATACTGAAGCTTTCTTT. It translates to CAWSWTQHTEAFF.

The chain has TRBV6-7 and TRBJ1-2, with TRBD1 identical over 7 bases. TRBV6-7 has ORF status, its function being uncertain. The CDR3 has 13 amino acids. V was pared by 6 bases and J by 4 bases, with 5 bases of the junction left unmatched. CDR3 sequence (DNA): TGTGCCAGCAGGCAACAGGGGTGCTATGGCTACACCTTC. It translates to CASRQQGCYGYTF.

This clone showed up just a few times. The chain recombines TRBV30 with TRBJ1-5; no reliable D call. The V gene's germline CDR1 is GTSNPN and CDR2 SVGIG (reference sequence). The CDR3 loop spans 14 amino acids. V was shortened by 0 bases and J by 6 bases, with 12 bases between the two germline ends. The chain's CDR3 is CAWSVLAGSQPQHF. In DNA form, the CDR3 reads TGTGCCTGGAGTGTACTTGCGGGGAGTCAGCCCCAGCATTTT. The whole variable domain, filled in from reference TRBV30 and TRBJ1-5, reads SQTIHQWPATLVQPVGSPLSLECTVEGTSNPNLYWYRQAAGRGLQLLFYSVGIGQISSEVPQNLSASRPQDRQFILSSKKLLLSDSGFYLCAWSVLAGSQPQHFGDGTRLSIL.

The chain links TRBV19 to TRBJ1-4, with D possibly TRBD1 on 6 matching bases. Germline-derived CDR1 and CDR2 are LNHDA and SQIVND (reference sequence). The CDR3 has 16 residues. Trimming shortened V by 3 bases and J by 2 bases, and 13 bases separated the two germline ends. The CDR3 loop is CASSIWQGTTNEKLFF. The CDR3 DNA follows: TGTGCCAGTAGTATCTGGCAGGGGACGACTAATGAAAAACTGTTTTTT.

This chain uses TRBV4-1 with TRBJ1-1, with D possibly TRBD1 on 6 matching bases. The CDR3 extends over 13 amino acids. V lost 1 base, J lost 5 bases, and 8 bases lay in between. Germline V gene sequence: CDR1 MGHRA, CDR2 YSYEKL. CDR3 DNA: TGCGCCAGCAGCCAAGGGGGGCGGACTGAAGCTTTCTTT. It yields the protein CASSQGGRTEAFF.

The CDR3 sequence is CASSVDQSLAKNIQYF. In DNA form, the CDR3 reads TGTGCCAGCAGCGTAGACCAGTCCTTAGCCAAAAACATTCAGTACTTC. The chain recombines TRBV9 with TRBJ2-4, with no clear D. The germline V and J ends were trimmed by 0 bases and 0 bases, with 10 bases remaining between them. The CDR3 contains 16 residues. Looked up from germline, CDR1 is SGDLS and CDR2 is YYNGEE. The variable domain in full, completed from reference TRBV9 and TRBJ2-4, reads DSGVTQTPKHLITATGQRVTLRCSPRSGDLSVYWYQQSLDQGLQFLIQYYNGEERAKGNILERFSAQQFPDLHSELNLSSLELGDSALYFCASSVDQSLAKNIQYFGAGTRLSVL.

The V and J genes are TRBV6-2 or TRBV6-3 and TRBJ1-2; the D gene is possibly TRBD1 (6 bases). The CDR3 contains 15 residues. V lost 2 bases, J lost 7 bases, and 17 bases lay in between. CDR1 is MNHEY and CDR2 is SVGEGT in the germline V gene. CDR3 coding DNA: TGTGCCAGCAGTTACGTAGGGACAAACGTCGGTGGCTACACCTTC. This codes for CASSYVGTNVGGYTF.

V gene TRBV20-1 combines with J gene TRBJ2-3; D is possibly TRBD2 (5 bases). V was clipped by 7 bases and J by 1 base, with 6 bases between them. Germline assignment: CDR1 DFQATT and CDR2 SNEGSKA (reference sequence). The CDR3 sequence is 11 residues long. CDR3 sequence: CSGGRTDTQYF. The DNA for the CDR3 is TGCAGTGGCGGGCGCACAGATACGCAGTATTTT.

V is TRBV5-4 and J is TRBJ2-3, with 14 bases fitting TRBD2. V lost 3 bases and J lost 4; bases outside the gene matches: 4. The CDR3 runs to 16 residues. CDR1 and CDR2 (germline): SGHNT, YYREEE (reference sequence). The CDR3 reads CASSSRLAGGADTQYF. CDR3 in DNA: TGTGCCAGCAGCTCTAGACTAGCGGGGGGGGCAGATACGCAGTATTTT.

The chain recombines TRBV27 with TRBJ1-1; TRBD1 might be the D (6 bases). Germline V gene sequence: CDR1 MNHEY, CDR2 SMNVEV (reference sequence). The V end lost 6 bases, the J end lost 7 bases, and 15 bases lay between the germline ends. This CDR3 is 13 amino acids long. DNA of the CDR3: TGTGCCAGCAGCATACAGGGTGGGCATGAAGCTTTCTTT. Encoded protein: CASSIQGGHEAFF.

The genes are TRBV6-5 and TRBJ1-1; D might be TRBD1 (6 bases). V was shortened by 0 bases and J by 5 bases, with 13 bases between the two germline ends. Germline V gene sequence: CDR1 MNHEY, CDR2 SVGAGI. The CDR3 extends over 15 amino acids. CDR3 in amino acids: CASSYSRGRGTEAFF. The DNA of the CDR3 is TGTGCCAGCAGTTACTCCCGGGGGCGGGGGACTGAAGCTTTCTTT.